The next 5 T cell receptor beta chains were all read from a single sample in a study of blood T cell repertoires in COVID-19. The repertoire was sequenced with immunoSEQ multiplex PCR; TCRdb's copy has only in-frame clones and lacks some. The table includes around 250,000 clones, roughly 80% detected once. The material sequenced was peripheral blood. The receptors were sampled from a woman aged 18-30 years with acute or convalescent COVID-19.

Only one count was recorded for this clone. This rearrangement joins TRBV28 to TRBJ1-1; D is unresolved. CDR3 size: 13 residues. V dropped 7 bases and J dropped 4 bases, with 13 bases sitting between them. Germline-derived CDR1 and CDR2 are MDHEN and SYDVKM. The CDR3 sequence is CASIKTVTTEAFF. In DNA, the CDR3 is TGTGCCAGCATCAAAACGGTTACCACTGAAGCTTTCTTT.

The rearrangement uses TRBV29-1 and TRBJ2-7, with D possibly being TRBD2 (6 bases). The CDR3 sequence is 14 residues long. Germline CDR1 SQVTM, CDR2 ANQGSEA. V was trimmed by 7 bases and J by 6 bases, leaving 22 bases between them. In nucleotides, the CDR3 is TGCAGCGCCGCGGGGTCGGGACCCCTTTTCGAGCAGTACTTC. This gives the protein CSAAGSGPLFEQYF.

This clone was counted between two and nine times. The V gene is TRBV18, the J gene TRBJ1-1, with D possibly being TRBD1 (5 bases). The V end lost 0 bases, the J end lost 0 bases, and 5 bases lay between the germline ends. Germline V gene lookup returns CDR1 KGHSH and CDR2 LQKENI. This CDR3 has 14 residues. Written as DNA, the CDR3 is TGTGCCAGCTCACCACCGACAGTGAACACTGAAGCTTTCTTT. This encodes CASSPPTVNTEAFF.

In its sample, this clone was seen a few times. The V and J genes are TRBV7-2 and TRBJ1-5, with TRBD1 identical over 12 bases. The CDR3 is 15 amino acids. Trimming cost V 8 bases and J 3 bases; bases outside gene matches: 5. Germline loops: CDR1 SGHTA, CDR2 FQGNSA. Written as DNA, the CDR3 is TGTGCCAGCTCGGGGACAGGGGGCGTCAATCAGCCCCAGCATTTT. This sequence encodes CASSGTGGVNQPQHF.

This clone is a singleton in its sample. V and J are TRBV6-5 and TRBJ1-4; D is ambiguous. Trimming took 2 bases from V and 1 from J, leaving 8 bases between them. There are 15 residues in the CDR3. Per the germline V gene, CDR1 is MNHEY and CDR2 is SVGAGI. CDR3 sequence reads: CASSYRERTNEKLFF. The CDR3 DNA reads TGTGCCAGCAGTTACAGAGAAAGAACTAATGAAAAACTGTTTTTT.